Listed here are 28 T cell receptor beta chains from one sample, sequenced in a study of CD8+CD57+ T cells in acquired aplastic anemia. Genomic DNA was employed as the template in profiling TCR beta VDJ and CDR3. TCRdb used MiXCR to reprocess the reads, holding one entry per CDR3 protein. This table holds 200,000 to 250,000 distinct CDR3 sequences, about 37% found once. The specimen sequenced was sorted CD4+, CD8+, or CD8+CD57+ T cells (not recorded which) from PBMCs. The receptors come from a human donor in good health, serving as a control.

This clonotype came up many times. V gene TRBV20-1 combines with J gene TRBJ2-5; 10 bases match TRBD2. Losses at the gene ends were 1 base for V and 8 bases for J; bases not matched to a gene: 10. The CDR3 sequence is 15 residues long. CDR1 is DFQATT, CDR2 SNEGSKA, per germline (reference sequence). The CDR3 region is CSARVFGTSVVTQYF. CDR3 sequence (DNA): TGCAGTGCTAGAGTGTTCGGGACTAGCGTAGTTACCCAGTACTTC.

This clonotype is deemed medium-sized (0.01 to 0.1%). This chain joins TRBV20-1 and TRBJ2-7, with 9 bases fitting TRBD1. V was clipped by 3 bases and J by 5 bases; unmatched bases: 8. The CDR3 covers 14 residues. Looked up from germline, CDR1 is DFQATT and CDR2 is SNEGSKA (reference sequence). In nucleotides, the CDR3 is TGCAGTGCTAGCTTCAGGACAGGGGCCCACGAGCAGTACTTC. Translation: CSASFRTGAHEQYF.

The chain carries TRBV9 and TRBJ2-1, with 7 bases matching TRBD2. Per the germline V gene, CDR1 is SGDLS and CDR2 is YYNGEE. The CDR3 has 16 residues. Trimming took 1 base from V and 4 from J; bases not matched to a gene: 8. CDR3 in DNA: TGTGCCAGCAGCGTAAGCGGGAACGAAGGGTACAATGAGCAGTTCTTC. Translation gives CASSVSGNEGYNEQFF.

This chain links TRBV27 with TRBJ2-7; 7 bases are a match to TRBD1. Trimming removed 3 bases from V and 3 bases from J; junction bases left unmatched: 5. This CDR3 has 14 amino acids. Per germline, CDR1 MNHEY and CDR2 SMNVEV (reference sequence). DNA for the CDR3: TGTGCCAGCAGTTTGAGGGGGACAGTCTACGAGCAGTACTTC. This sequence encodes CASSLRGTVYEQYF.

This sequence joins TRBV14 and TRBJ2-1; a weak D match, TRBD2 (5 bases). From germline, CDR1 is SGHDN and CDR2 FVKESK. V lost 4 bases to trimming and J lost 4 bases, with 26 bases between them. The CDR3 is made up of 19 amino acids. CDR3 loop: CASSRSWRAGHPEYNEQFF. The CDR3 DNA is TGTGCCAGCAGCCGGTCGTGGCGGGCAGGCCACCCCGAATACAATGAGCAGTTCTTC.

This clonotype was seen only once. CDR3 in DNA: TGTGCCAGCAGCCATCCCGACAGGGGAAGCTCCTACGAGCAGTACTTC. Protein: CASSHPDRGSSYEQYF. The chain is built from TRBV11-1 and TRBJ2-7; TRBD1 agrees at 8 bases. Germline V gene sequence: CDR1 SGHAT, CDR2 FQDESV (reference sequence). There are 16 residues in the CDR3. Losses at the gene ends were 5 bases for V and 0 bases for J; bases not matched to a gene: 9.

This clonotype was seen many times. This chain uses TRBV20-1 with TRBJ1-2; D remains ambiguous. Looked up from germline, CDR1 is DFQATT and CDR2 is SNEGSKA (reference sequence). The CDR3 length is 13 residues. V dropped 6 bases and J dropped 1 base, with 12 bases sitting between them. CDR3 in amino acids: CSAVPDINYGYTF. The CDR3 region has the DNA TGCAGTGCCGTACCCGACATTAACTATGGCTACACCTTC.

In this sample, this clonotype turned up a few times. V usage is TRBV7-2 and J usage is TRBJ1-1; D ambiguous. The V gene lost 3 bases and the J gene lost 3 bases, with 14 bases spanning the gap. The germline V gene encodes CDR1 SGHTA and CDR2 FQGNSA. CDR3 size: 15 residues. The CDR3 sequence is CASSFARAGDTEAFF. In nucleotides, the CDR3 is TGTGCCAGCAGCTTTGCCCGGGCCGGGGACACTGAAGCTTTCTTT.

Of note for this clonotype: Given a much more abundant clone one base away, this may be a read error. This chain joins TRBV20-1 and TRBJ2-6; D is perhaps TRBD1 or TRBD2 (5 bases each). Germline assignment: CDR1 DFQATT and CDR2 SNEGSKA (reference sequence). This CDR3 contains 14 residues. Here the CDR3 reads CSAKEGSGANVPTF. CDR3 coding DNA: TGCAGTGCTAAAGAGGGCTCCGGGGCCAACGTCCCGACTTTC.

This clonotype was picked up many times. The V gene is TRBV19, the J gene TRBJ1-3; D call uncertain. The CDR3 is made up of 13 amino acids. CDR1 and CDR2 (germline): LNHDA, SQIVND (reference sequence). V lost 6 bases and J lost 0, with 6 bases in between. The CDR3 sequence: CASRTSSGNTIYF. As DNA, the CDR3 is TGTGCCAGTAGGACAAGCTCTGGAAACACCATATATTTT. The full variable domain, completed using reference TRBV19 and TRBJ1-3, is DGGITQSPKYLFRKEGQNVTLSCEQNLNHDAMYWYRQDPGQGLRLIYYSQIVNDFQKGDIAEGYSVSREKKESFPLTVTSAQKNPTAFYLCASRTSSGNTIYFGEGSWLTVV.

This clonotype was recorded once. This CDR3 reads CSASSQAGLGQPQHF. For the CDR3, the DNA is TGCAGTGCCAGCAGCCAAGCGGGGTTGGGTCAGCCCCAGCATTTT. The V gene is TRBV20-1, the J gene TRBJ1-5; D gene ambiguous. The CDR3 is 15 residues long. The germline CDR1 and CDR2 sequences are DFQATT and SNEGSKA (reference sequence). V was cut by 6 bases and J by 6 bases, with 21 bases left in between.

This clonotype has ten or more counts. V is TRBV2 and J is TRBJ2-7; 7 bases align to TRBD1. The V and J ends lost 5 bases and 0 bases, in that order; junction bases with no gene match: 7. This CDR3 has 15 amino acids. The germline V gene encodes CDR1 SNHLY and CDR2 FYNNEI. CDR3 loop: CASSFPGDSSYEQYF. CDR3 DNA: TGTGCCAGCAGTTTTCCCGGGGACAGCTCCTACGAGCAGTACTTC.

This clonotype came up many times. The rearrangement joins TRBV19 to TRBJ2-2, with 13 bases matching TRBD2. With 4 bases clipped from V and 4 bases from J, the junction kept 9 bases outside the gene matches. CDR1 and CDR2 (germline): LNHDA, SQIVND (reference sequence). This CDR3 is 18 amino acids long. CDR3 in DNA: TGTGCCAGTAGTAAAGCCAGACTAGCGGGAGGTGCCACCGGGGAGCTGTTTTTT. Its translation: CASSKARLAGGATGELFF.

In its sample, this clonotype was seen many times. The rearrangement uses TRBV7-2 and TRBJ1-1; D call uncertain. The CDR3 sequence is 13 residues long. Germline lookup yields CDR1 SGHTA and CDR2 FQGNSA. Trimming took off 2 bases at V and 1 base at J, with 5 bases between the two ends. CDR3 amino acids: CASSLMPNTEAFF. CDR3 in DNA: TGTGCCAGCAGCTTAATGCCGAACACTGAAGCTTTCTTT.

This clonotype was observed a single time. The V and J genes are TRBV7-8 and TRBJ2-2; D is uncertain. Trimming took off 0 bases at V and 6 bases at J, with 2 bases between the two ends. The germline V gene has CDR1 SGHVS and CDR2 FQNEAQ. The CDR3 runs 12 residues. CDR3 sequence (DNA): TGTGCCAGCAGCTTAGCGCCCGGGGAGCTGTTTTTT. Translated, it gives CASSLAPGELFF.

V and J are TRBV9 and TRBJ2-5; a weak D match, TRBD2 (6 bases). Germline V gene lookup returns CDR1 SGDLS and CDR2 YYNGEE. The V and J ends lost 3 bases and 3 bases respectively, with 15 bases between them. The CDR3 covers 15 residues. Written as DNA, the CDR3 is TGTGCCAGCAGCGCGGACCGGGGGATCGAAGAGACCCAGTACTTC. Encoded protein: CASSADRGIEETQYF.

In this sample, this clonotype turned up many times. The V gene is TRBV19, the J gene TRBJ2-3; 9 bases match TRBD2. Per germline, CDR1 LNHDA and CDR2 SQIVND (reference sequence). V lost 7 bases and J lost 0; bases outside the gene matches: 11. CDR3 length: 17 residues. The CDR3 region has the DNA TGTGCCAGTAAGGGCCTAGCGGGGCGATCTAGCACAGATACGCAGTATTTT. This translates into CASKGLAGRSSTDTQYF.

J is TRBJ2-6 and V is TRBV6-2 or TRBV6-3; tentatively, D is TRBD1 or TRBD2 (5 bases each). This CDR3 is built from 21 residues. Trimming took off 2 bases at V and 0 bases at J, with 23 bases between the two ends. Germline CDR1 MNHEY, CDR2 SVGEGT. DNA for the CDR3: TGTGCCAGCAGTTACAGGAAGTTGTACGGGGCACCAAGCTCTGGGGCCAACGTCCTGACTTTC. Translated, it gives CASSYRKLYGAPSSGANVLTF.

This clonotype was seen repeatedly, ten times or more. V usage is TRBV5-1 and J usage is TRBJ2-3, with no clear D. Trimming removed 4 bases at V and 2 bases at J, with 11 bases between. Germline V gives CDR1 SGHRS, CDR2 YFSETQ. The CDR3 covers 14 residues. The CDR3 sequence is CASSLDIPTDTQYF. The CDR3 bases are TGCGCCAGCAGCCTCGACATTCCCACAGATACGCAGTATTTT.

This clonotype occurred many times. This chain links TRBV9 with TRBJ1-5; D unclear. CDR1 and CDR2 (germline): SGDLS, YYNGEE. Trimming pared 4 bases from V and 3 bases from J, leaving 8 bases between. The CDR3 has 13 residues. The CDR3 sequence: CASSPDPNQPQHF. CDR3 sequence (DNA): TGTGCCAGCAGCCCCGACCCCAATCAGCCCCAGCATTTT.

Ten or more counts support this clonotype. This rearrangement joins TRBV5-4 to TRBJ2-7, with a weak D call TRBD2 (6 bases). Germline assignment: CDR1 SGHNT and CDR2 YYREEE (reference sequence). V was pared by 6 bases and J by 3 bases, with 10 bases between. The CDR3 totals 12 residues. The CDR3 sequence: CASKGSGYEQYF. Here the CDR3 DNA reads TGTGCCAGCAAGGGTAGCGGCTACGAGCAGTACTTC.

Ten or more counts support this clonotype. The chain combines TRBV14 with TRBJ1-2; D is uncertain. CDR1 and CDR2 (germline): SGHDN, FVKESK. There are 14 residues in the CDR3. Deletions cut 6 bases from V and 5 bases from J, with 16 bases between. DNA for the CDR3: TGTGCCAGCAGTCTCTGGACCACGGGGTATGGCTACACCTTC. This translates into CASSLWTTGYGYTF.

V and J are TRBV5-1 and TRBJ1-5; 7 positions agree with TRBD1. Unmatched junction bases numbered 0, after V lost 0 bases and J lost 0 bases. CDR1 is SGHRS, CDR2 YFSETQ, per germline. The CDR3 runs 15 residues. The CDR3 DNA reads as TGCGCCAGCAGCTTGGACAGGGGTAGCAATCAGCCCCAGCATTTT. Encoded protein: CASSLDRGSNQPQHF.

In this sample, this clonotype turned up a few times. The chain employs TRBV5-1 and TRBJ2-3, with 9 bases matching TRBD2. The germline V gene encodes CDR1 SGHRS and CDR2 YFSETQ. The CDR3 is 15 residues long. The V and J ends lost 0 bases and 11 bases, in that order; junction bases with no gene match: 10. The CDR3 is CASSLVGLALNEQYF. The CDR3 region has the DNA TGCGCCAGCAGCTTGGTTGGACTAGCGTTAAATGAGCAGTATTTT.

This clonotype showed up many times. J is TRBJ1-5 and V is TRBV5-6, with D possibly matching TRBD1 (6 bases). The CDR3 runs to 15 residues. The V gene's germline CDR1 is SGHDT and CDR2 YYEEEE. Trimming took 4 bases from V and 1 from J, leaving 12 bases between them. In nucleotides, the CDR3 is TGTGCCAGCAGCCTCGGACAGAACAGCAATCAGCCCCAGCATTTT. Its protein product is CASSLGQNSNQPQHF.

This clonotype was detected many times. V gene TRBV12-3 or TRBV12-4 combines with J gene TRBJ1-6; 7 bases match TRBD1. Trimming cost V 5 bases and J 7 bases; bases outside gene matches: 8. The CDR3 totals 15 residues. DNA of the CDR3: TGTGCCAGCAGTGGCGGAAAGGGGGCCAATTCACCCCTCCACTTT. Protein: CASSGGKGANSPLHF.

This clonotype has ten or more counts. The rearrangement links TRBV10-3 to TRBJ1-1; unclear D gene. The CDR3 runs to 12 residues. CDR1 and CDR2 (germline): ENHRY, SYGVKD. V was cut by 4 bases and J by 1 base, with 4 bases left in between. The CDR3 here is CAISGQNTEAFF. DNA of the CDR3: TGTGCCATCAGTGGACAGAACACTGAAGCTTTCTTT.

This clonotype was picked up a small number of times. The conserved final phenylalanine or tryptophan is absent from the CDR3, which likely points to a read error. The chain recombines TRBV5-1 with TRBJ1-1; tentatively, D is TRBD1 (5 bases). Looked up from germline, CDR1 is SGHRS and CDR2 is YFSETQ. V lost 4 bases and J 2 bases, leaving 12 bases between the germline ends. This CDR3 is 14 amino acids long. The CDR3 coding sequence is TGCGCCAGCAGCGGGGACGGGGGAAACACTGAAGCTTTCTCT. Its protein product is CASSGDGGNTEAFS.